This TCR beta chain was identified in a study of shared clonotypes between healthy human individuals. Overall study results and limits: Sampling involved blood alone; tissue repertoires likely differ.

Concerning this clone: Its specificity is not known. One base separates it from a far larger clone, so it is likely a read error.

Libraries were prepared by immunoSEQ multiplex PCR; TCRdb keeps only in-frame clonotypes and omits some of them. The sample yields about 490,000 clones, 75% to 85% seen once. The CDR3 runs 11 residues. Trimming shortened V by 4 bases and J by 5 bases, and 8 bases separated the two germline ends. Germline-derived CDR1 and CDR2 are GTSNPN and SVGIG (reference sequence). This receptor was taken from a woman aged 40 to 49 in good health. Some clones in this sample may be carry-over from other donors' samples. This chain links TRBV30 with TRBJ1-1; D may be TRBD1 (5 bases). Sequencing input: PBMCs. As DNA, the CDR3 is TGTGCCTGGATGGACATGACTGAAGCTTTCTTT. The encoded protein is CAWMDMTEAFF.